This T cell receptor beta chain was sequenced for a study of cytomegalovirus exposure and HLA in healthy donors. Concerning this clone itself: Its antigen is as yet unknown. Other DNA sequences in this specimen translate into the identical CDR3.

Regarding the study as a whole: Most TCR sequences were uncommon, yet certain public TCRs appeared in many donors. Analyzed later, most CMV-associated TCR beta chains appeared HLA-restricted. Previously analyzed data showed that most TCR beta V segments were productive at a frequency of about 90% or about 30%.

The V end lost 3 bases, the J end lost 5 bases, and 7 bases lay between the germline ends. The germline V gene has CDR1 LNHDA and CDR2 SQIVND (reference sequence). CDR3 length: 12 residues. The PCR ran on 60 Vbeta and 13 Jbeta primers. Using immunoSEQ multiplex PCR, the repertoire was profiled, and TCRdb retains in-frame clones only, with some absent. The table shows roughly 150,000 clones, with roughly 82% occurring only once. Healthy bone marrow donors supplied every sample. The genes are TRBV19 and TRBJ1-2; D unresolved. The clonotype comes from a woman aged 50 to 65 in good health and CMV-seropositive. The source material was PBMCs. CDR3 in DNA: TGTGCCAGTAGTATTTCGGTTTATGGCTACACCTTC. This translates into CASSISVYGYTF.